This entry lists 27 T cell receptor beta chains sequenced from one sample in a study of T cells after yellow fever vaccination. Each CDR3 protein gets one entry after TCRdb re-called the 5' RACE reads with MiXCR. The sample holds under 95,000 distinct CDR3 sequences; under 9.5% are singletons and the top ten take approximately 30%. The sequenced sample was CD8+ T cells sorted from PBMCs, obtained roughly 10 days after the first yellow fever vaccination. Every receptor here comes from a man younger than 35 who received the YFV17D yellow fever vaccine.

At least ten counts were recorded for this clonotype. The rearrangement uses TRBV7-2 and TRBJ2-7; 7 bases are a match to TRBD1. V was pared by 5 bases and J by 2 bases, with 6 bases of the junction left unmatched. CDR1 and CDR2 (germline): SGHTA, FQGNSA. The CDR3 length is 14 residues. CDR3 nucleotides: TGTGCCAGCAGCAACCGGGACAGACCCTACGAGCAGTACTTC. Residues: CASSNRDRPYEQYF.

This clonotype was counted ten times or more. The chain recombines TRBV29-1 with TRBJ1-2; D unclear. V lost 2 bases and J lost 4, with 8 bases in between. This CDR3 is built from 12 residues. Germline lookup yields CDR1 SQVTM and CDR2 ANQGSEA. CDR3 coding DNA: TGCAGCGTTGAATCACCAATCTATGGCTACACCTTC. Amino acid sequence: CSVESPIYGYTF.

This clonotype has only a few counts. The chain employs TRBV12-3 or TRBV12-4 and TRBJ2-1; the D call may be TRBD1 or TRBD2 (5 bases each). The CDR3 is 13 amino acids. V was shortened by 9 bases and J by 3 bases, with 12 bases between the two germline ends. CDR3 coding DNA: TGTGCCAGTTCCCCGGGACGCTACAATGAGCAGTTCTTC. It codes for CASSPGRYNEQFF.

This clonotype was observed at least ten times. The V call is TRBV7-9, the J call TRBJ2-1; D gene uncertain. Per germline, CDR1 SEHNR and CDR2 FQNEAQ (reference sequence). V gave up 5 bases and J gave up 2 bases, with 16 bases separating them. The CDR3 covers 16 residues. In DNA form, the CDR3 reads TGTGCCAGCAGCCCCAGACGTCCGGGCGCCTACAATGAGCAGTTCTTC. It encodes CASSPRRPGAYNEQFF.

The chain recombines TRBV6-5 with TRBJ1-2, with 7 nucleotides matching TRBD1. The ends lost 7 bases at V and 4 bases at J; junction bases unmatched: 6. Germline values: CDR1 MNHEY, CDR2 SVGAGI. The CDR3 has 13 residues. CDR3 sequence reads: CASTTGLLYGYTF. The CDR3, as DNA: TGTGCCAGCACGACAGGGTTACTCTATGGCTACACCTTC.

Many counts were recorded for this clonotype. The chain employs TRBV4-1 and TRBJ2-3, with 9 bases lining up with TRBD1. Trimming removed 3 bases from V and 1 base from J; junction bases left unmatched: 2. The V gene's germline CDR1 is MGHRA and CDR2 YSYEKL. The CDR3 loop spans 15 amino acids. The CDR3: CASSQWDRGTDTQYF. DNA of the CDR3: TGCGCCAGCAGCCAGTGGGACAGGGGCACAGATACGCAGTATTTT.

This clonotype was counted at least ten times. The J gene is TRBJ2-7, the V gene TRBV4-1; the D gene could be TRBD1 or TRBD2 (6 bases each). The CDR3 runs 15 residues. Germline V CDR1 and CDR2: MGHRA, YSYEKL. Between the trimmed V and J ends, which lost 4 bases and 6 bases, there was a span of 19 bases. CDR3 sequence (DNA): TGCGCCAGCAGCCCGAAAGGGGGTCCGGGGGCCGAGCAGTACTTC. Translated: CASSPKGGPGAEQYF.

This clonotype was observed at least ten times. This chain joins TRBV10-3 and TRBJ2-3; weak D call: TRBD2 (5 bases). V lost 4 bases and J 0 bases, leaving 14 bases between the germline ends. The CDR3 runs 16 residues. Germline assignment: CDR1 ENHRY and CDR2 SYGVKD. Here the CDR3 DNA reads TGTGCCATCAGTGCAGGCGGGCCAGCCAGCACAGATACGCAGTATTTT. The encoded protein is CAISAGGPASTDTQYF.

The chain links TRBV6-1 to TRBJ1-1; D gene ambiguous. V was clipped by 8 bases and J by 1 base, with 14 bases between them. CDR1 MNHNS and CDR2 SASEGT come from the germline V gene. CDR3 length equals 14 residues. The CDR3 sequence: CASREIYGNTEAFF. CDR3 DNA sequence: TGTGCCAGCCGCGAAATCTACGGGAACACTGAAGCTTTCTTT.

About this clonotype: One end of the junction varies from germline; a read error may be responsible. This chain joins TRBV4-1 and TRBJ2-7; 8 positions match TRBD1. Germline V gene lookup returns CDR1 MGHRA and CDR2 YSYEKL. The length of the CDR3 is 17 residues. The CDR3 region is CSSSPTGVPTSSYEQYF. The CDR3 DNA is TGCTCCAGCAGCCCGACAGGGGTACCTACCAGCTCCTACGAGCAGTACTTC.

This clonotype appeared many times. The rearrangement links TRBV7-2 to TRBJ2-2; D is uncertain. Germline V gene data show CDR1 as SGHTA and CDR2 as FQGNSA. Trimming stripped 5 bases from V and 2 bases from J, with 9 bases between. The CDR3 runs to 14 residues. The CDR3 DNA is TGTGCCAGCAGCCCCCCCGGTAACACCGGGGAGCTGTTTTTT. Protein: CASSPPGNTGELFF.

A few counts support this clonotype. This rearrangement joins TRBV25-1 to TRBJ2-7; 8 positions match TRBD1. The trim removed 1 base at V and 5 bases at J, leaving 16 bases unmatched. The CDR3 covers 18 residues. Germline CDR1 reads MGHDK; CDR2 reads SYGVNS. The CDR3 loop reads CASSELLPRDRLLDEQYF. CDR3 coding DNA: TGTGCCAGCAGTGAATTGTTACCCCGGGACAGGCTCCTGGACGAGCAGTACTTC.

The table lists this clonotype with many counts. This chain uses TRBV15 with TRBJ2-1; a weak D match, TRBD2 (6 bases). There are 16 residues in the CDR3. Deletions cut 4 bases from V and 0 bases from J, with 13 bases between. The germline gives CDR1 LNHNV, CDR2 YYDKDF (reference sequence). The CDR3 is CATSTAGSSSYNEQFF. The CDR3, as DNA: TGTGCCACCAGCACGGCGGGATCGAGCTCCTACAATGAGCAGTTCTTC.

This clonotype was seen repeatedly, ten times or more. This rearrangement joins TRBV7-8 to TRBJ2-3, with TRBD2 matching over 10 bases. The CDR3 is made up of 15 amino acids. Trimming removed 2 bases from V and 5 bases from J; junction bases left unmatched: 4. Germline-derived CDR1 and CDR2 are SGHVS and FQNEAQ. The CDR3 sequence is CASSLQRGGRDTQYF. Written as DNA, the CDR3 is TGTGCCAGCAGCTTACAGCGGGGGGGCCGAGATACGCAGTATTTT.

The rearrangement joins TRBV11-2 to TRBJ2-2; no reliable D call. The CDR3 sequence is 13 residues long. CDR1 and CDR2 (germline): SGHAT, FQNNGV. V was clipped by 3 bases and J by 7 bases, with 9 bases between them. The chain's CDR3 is CASSLPYGGELFF. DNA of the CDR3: TGTGCCAGCAGCTTGCCCTACGGCGGGGAGCTGTTTTTT.

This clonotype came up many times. The CDR3 loop is CASSRSGTGGGLGTEAFF. CDR3 coding DNA: TGTGCCAGCAGCCGTTCCGGGACAGGGGGTGGTTTAGGCACTGAAGCTTTCTTT. The rearrangement joins TRBV11-1 to TRBJ1-1; 11 bases line up with TRBD1. V dropped 5 bases and J dropped 4; count of bases not matched to a gene: 15. Per the germline V gene, CDR1 is SGHAT and CDR2 is FQDESV (reference sequence). The CDR3 has 18 residues.

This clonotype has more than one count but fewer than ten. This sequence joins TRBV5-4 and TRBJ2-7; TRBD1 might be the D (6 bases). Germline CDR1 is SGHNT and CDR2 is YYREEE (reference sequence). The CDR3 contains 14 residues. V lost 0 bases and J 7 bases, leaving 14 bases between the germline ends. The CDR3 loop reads CASSLEAGAREQYF. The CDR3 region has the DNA TGTGCCAGCAGCTTGGAGGCAGGGGCAAGGGAGCAGTACTTC.

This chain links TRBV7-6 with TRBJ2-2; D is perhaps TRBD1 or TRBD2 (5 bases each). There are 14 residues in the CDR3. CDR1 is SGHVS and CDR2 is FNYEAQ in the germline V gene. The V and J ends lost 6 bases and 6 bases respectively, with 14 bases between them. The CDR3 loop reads CASRLGTLPGELFF. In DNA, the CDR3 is TGTGCCAGCAGACTCGGGACGTTGCCCGGGGAGCTGTTTTTT.

The CDR3 region has the DNA TGTGCCAGCAGCTTAGGCGGGAATTCACCCCTCCACTTT. Encoded protein: CASSLGGNSPLHF. The chain employs TRBV11-2 and TRBJ1-6; D call uncertain. Germline-derived CDR1 and CDR2 are SGHAT and FQNNGV. The CDR3 contains 13 residues. Trimming stripped 1 base from V and 7 bases from J, with 5 bases between.

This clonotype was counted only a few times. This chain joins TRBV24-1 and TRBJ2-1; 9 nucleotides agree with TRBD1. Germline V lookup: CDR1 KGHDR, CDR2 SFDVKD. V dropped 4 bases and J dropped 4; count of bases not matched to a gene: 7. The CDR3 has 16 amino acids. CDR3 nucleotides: TGTGCCACCAGTGAAACCGGGACAGGGCCTTACAATGAGCAGTTCTTC. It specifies CATSETGTGPYNEQFF.

The CDR3, as DNA: TGTGCCAGCAGCGGACAGGGGGCCGCATGGGAGACCCAGTACTTC. It yields the protein CASSGQGAAWETQYF. J is TRBJ2-5 and V is TRBV2, with 11 bases lining up with TRBD1. CDR1 is SNHLY and CDR2 is FYNNEI in the germline V gene. V shed 6 bases, J shed 5 bases, and the junction held 8 bases outside the gene matches. The CDR3 is 15 residues long.

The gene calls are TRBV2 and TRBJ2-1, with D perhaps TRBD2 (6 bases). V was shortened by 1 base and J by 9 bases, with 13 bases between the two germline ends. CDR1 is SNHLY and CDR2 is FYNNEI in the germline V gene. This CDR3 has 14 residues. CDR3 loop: CASSEVRLETEQFF. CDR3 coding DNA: TGTGCCAGCAGTGAAGTCAGACTAGAAACTGAGCAGTTCTTC. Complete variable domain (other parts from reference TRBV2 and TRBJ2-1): EPEVTQTPSHQVTQMGQEVILRCVPISNHLYFYWYRQILGQKVEFLVSFYNNEISEKSEIFDDQFSVERPDGSNFTLKIRSTKLEDSAMYFCASSEVRLETEQFFGPGTRLTVL.

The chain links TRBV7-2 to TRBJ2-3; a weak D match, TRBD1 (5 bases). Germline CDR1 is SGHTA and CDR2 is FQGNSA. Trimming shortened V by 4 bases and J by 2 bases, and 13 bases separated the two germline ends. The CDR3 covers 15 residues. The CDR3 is CASSSGMTFTDTQYF. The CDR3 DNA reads TGTGCCAGCAGCTCAGGGATGACATTCACAGATACGCAGTATTTT.

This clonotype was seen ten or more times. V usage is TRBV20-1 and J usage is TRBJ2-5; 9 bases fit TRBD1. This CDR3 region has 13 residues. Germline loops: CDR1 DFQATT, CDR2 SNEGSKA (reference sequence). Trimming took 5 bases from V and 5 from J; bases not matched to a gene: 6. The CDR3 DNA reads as TGCAGTGCTCCACAGGGGGCGCGGGAGACCCAGTACTTC. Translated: CSAPQGARETQYF.

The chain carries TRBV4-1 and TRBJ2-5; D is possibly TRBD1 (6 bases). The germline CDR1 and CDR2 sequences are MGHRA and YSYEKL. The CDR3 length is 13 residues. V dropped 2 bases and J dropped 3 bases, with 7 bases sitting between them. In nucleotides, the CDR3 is TGCGCCAGCAGCCAACACAGGGAAGAGACCCAGTACTTC. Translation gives CASSQHREETQYF.

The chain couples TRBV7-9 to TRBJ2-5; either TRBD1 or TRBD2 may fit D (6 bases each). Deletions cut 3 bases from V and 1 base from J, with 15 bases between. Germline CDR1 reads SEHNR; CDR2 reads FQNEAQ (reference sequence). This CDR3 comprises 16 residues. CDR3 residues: CASSFRGGRIQETQYF. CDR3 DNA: TGTGCCAGCAGCTTCCGTGGGGGGCGAATCCAAGAGACCCAGTACTTC.

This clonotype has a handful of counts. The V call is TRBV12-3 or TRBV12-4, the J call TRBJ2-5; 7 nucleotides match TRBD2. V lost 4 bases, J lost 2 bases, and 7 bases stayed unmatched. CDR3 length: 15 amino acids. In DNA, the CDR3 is TGTGCCAGCAGTTCGGGACTAACTTCTCAAGAGACCCAGTACTTC. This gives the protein CASSSGLTSQETQYF.